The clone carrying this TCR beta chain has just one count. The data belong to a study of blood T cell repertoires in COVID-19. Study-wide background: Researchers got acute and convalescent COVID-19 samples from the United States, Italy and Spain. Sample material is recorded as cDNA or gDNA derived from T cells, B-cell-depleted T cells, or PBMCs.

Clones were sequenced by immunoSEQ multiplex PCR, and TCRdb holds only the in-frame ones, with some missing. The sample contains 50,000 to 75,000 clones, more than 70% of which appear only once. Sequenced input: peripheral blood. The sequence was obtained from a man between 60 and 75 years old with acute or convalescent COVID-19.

As DNA, the CDR3 is TGTGCCAGCAGTTGGGGAGAGGGCACAGATACGCAGTATTTT. It is translated as CASSWGEGTDTQYF. The chain links TRBV6-5 to TRBJ2-3, with D possibly TRBD2 on 5 matching bases. Trimming stripped 4 bases from V and 1 base from J, with 9 bases between. The germline V gene has CDR1 MNHEY and CDR2 SVGAGI. This CDR3 region has 14 residues.